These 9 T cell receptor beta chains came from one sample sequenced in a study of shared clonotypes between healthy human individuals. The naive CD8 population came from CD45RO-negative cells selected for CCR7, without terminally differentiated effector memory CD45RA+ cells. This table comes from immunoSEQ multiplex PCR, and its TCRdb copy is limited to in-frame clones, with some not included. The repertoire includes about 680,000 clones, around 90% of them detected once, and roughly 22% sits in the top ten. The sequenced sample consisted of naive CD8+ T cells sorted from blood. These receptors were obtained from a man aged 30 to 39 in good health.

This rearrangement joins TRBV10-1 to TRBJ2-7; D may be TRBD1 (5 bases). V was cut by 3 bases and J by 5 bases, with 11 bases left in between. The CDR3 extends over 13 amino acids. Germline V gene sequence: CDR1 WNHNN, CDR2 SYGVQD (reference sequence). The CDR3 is CASSDPDNDEQYF. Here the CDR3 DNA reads TGCGCCAGCAGTGACCCGGACAACGACGAGCAGTACTTC.

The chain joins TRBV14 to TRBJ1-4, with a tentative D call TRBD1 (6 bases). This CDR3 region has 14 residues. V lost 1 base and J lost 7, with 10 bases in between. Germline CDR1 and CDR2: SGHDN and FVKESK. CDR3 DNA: TGTGCCAGCAGCCAAGTGGGCAGGGGTGAAAAACTGTTTTTT. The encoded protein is CASSQVGRGEKLFF.

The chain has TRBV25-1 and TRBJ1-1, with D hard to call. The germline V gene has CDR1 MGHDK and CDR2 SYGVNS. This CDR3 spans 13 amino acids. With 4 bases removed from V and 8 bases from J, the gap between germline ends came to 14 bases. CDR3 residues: CASSGPTTPEAFF. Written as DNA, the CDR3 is TGTGCCAGCAGTGGACCGACGACCCCCGAAGCTTTCTTT. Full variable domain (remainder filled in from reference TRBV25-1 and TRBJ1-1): EADIYQTPRYLVIGTGKKITLECSQTMGHDKMYWYQQDPGMELHLIHYSYGVNSTEKGDLSSESTVSRIRTEHFPLTLESARPSHTSQYLCASSGPTTPEAFFGQGTRLTVV.

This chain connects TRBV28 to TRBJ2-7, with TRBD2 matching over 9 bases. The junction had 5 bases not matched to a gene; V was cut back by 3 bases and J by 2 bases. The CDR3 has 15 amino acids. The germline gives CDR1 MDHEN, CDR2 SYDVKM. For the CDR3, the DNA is TGTGCCAGCAGTTTCATAGCGGGAGCAGCCTACGAGCAGTACTTC. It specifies CASSFIAGAAYEQYF.

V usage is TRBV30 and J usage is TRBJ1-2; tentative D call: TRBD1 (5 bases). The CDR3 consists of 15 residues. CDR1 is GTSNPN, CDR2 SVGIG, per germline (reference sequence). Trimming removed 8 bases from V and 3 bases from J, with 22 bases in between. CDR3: CAGHSYGARDYGYTF. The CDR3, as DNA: TGTGCCGGTCACAGTTACGGGGCGCGAGACTATGGCTACACCTTC. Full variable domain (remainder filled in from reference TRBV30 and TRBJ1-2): SQTIHQWPATLVQPVGSPLSLECTVEGTSNPNLYWYRQAAGRGLQLLFYSVGIGQISSEVPQNLSASRPQDRQFILSSKKLLLSDSGFYLCAGHSYGARDYGYTFGSGTRLTVV.

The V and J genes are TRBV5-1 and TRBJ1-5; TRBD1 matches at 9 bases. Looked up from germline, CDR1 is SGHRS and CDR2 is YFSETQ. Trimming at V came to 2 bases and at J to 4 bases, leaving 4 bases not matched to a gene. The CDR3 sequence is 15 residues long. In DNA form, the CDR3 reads TGCGCCAGCAGCTTACAGGGGGCAGTTAATCAGCCCCAGCATTTT. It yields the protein CASSLQGAVNQPQHF.

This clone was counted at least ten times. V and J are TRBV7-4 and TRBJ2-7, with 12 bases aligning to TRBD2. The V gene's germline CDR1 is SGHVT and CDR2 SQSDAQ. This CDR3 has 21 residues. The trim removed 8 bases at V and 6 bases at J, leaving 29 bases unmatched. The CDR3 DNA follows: TGTGCCAGCGGGGATATGATCCCCGGCCTAGCGGGAGGGCCACAAGTATTCGAGCAGTACTTC. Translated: CASGDMIPGLAGGPQVFEQYF.

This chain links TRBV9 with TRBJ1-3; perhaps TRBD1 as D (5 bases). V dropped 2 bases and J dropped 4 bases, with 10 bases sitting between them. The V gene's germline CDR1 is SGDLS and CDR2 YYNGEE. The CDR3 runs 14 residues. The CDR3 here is CASSVAGDGNTIYF. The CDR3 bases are TGTGCCAGCAGCGTGGCCGGGGACGGAAACACCATATATTTT.

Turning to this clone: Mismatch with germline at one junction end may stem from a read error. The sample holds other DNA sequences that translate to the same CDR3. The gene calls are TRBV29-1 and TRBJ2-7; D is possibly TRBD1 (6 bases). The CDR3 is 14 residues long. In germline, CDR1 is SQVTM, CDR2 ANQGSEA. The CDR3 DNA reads TGCAGCGTCGAAGGCCCAGGGGAGACGTACGAGCAGTACTTC. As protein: CSVEGPGETYEQYF.